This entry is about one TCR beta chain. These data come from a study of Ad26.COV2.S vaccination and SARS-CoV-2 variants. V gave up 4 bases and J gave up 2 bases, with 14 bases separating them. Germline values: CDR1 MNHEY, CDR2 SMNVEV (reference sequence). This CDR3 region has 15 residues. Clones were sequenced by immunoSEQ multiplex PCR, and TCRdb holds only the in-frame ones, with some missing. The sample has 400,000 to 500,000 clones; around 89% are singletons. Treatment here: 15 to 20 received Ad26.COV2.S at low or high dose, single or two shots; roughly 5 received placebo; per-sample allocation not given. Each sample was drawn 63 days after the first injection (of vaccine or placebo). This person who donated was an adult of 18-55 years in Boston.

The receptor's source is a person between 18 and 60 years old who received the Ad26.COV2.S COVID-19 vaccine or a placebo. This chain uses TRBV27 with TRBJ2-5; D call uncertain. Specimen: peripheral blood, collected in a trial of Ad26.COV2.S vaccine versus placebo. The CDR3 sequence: CASSSTVSGQETQYF. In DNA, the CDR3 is TGTGCCAGCAGTTCTACTGTCAGTGGACAAGAGACCCAGTACTTC.